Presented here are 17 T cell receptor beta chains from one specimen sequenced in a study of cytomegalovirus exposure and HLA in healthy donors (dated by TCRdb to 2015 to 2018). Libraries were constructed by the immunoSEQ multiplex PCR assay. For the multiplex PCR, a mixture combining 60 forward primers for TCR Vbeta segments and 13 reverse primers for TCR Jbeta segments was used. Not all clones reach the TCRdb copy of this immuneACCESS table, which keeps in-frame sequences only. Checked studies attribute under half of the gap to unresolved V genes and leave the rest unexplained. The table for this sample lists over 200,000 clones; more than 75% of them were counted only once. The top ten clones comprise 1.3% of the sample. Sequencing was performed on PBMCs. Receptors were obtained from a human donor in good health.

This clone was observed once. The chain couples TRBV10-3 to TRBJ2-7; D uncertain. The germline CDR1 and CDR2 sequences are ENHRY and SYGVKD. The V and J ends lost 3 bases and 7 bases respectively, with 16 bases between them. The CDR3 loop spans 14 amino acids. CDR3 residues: CAISDRSVLGEQYF. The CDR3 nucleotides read TGTGCCATCAGTGATCGGTCCGTACTCGGGGAGCAGTACTTC.

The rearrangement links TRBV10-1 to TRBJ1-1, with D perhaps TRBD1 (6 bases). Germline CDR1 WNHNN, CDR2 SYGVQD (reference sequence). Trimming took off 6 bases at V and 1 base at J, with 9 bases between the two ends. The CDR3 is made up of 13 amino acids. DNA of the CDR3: TGCGCCAGCAGCGGGACACCGAACACTGAAGCTTTCTTT. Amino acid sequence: CASSGTPNTEAFF.

As DNA, the CDR3 is TGCGCCAGCAGCTTGCAGGGACTAGCGGACCAGCTCTCTGGGGCCAACGTCCTGACTTTC. Translation gives CASSLQGLADQLSGANVLTF. This chain joins TRBV5-1 and TRBJ2-6, with 11 nucleotides matching TRBD2. Germline loops: CDR1 SGHRS, CDR2 YFSETQ. The V segment lost 1 base and the J segment 0 bases; nucleotides outside the gene matches: 9. This CDR3 region has 20 residues.

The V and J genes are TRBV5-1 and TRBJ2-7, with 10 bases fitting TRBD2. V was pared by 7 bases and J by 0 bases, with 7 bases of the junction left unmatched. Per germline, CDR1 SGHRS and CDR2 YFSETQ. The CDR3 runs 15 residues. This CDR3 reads CASGPGLANSYEQYF. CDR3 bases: TGCGCCAGCGGGCCGGGACTAGCGAACTCCTACGAGCAGTACTTC.

The chain's CDR3 is CASSSFFIQGTHGYTF. DNA for the CDR3: TGTGCCAGCAGTTCTTTTTTCATACAGGGGACCCATGGCTACACCTTC. The chain has TRBV28 and TRBJ1-2, with 7 bases identical to TRBD1. The ends lost 4 bases at V and 6 bases at J; junction bases unmatched: 14. CDR1 is MDHEN, CDR2 SYDVKM, per germline. The CDR3 length is 16 residues.

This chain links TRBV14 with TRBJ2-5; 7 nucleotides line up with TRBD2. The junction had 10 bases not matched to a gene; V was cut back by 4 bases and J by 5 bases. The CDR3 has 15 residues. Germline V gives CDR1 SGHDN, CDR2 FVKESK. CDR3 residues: CASSRTSGMGETQYF. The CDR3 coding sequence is TGTGCCAGCAGCCGAACAAGCGGGATGGGGGAGACCCAGTACTTC.

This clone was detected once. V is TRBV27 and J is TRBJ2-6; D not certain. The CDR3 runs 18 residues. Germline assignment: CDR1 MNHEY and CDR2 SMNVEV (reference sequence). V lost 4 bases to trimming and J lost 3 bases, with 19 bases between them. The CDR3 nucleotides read TGTGCCAGCAGTTCCCTCCGGGTTCTTGAGCTTGGGGCCAACGTCCTGACTTTC. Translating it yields CASSSLRVLELGANVLTF.

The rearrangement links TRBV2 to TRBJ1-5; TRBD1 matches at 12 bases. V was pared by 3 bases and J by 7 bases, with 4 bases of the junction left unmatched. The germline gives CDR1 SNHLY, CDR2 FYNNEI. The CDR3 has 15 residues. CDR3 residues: CASSEGQGARQPQHF. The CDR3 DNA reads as TGTGCCAGCAGTGAGGGACAGGGGGCGCGGCAGCCCCAGCATTTT.

CDR3 coding DNA: TGTGCCAGCTCCCCCGGGAGGCTAGCGGGTTATTTCTCCTACGAGCAGTACTTC. It translates to CASSPGRLAGYFSYEQYF. This chain connects TRBV27 to TRBJ2-7; 8 nucleotides line up with TRBD2. The CDR3 contains 18 residues. Trimming at V came to 8 bases and at J to 0 bases, leaving 18 bases not matched to a gene. Germline CDR1 and CDR2: MNHEY and SMNVEV (reference sequence).

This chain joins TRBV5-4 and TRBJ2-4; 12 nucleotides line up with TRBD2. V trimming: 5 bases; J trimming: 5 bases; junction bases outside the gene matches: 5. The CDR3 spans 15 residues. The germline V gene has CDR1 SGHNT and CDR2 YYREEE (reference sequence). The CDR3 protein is CASSLTSGSENIQYF. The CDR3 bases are TGTGCCAGCAGTTTGACTAGCGGGAGTGAAAACATTCAGTACTTC.

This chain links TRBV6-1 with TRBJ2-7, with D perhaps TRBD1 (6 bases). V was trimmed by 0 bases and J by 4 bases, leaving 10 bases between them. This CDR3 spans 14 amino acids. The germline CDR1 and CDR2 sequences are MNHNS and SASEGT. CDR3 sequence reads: CASSEAGQTYEQYF. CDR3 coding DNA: TGTGCCAGCAGTGAAGCCGGACAGACTTACGAGCAGTACTTC.

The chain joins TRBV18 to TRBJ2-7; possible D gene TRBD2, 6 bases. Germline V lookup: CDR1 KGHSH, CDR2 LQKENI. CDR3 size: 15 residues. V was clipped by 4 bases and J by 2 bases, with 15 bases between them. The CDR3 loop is CASSRPISGTYEQYF. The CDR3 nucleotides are TGTGCCAGCTCACGGCCTATTAGCGGCACCTACGAGCAGTACTTC.

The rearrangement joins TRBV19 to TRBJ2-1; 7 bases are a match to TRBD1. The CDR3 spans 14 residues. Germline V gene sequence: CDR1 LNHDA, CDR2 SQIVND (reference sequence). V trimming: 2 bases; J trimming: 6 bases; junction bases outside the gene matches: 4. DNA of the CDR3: TGTGCCAGTAGTATAAGTGACAGGGCCAATGAGCAGTTCTTC. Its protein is CASSISDRANEQFF.

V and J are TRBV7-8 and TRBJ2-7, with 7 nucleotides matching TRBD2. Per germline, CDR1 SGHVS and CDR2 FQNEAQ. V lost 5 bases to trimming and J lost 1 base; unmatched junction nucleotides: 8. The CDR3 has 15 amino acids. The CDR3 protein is CASSEASGRSYEQYF. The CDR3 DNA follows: TGTGCCAGCAGCGAGGCTAGCGGACGTTCCTACGAGCAGTACTTC.

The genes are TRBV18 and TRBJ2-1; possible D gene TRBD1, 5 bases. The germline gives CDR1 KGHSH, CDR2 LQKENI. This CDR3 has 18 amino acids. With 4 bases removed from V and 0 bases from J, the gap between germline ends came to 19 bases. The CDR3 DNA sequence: TGTGCCAGCTCACTCACCCTCTCCCGGCAGGGCTCCTACAATGAGCAGTTCTTC. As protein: CASSLTLSRQGSYNEQFF.

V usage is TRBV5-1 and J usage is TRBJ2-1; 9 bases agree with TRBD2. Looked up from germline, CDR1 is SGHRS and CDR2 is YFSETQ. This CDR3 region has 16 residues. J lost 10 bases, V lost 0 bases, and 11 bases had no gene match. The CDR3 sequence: CASSLAFAGGPEEQFF. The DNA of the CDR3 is TGCGCCAGCAGCTTGGCGTTTGCGGGAGGGCCTGAGGAGCAGTTCTTC.

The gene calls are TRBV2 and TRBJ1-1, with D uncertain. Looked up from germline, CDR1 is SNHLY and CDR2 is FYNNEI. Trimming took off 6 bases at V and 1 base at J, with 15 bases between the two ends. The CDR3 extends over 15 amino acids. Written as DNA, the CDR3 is TGTGCCAGCAGGAGGTTCGTGACGGGGAACACTGAAGCTTTCTTT. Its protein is CASRRFVTGNTEAFF.